This TCR beta chain was documented in a study of long-term antiretroviral therapy in people with HIV. On the study more broadly: The study's earliest collections predate the 2015 immediate-ART recommendation by about a decade.

Each contributor possessed a minimum of one pre-ART and a minimum of two post-ART PBMC samples. Regarding the study as a whole: HIV repertoires covered narrower CDR3 length ranges than controls did.

The assay, immunoSEQ v3.0, was run at survey level. Clones were sequenced by immunoSEQ multiplex PCR, and TCRdb holds only the in-frame ones, with some missing. The table lists about 18,000 clones, approximately 78% of them singletons, with 7% to 8.5% in the top ten. This clone was observed a handful of times. Its target is not known. From germline, CDR1 is GTSNPN and CDR2 SVGIG (reference sequence). The V and J ends lost 7 bases and 1 base respectively, with 13 bases between them. The CDR3 totals 13 residues. The genes are TRBV30 and TRBJ1-1, with D hard to call. The sequencing used unsorted PBMCs, collected at the start of antiretroviral therapy, before treatment. The clonotype comes from a woman aged 40 to 50 with HIV. CDR3: CASNGDSNTEAFF. CDR3 sequence (DNA): TGTGCCTCAAACGGAGATTCGAACACTGAAGCTTTCTTT.